What follows describes a single T cell receptor (beta chain). The data were obtained in a study of blood T cell repertoires in COVID-19. Across the whole study: COVID-19 samples, acute and convalescent, were from the United States, Italy and Spain. PBMCs, B-cell-depleted T cells, or T cells were the source of the cDNA or gDNA that made up the material.

How the authors handled the data: It was from reference gene primer amplification that nucleated cell counts were estimated. Repertoires were generated with immunoSEQ multiplex PCR, while TCRdb's copy carries only in-frame clones and drops some. From that table come the V and J calls and clone size; the DNA was used to work out D and trimming. The sample yields 200,000 to 250,000 clones, under 95% seen once. Per germline, CDR1 SGHAT and CDR2 FQNNGV. V gave up 2 bases and J gave up 0 bases; unmatched junction bases: 10. The CDR3 extends over 18 amino acids. This chain uses TRBV11-2 with TRBJ1-3; 7 bases are a match to TRBD1. Sample: peripheral blood. The TCR was taken from a man in his thirties or forties with acute or convalescent COVID-19. The CDR3 reads CASSLIRDRTYSGNTIYF. DNA of the CDR3: TGTGCCAGCAGCTTAATCCGGGACAGAACCTACTCTGGAAACACCATATATTTT.